This T cell receptor beta chain was recovered during a study of shared clonotypes between healthy human individuals. At the level of the study: A donor's plate count was three for CD4 naive and three for CD4 memory; CD8 naive had two and CD8 memory one. Broader study findings: Generally, naive subsets came out with larger estimated richness than memory subsets. All-four-donor shared clonotypes had higher generation probabilities than non-shared clonotypes did.

CDR1 and CDR2 (germline): SGHDT, YYEEEE. The CDR3 is 14 residues long. J was trimmed by 8 bases and V by 0 bases; bases with no gene match: 4. Every immunoSEQ plate was one replicate of a subset's evenly spread DNA. The protocol was immunoSEQ multiplex PCR, while the TCRdb copy is restricted to in-frame clones and leaves out a portion. Here the sample spans about 2,500,000 clones, roughly 92% being singletons. As to this clone: Its antigen is still unknown. The sample carries other DNA sequences with the same CDR3.

The sequence was obtained from a man between 18 and 29 years old in good health. The sample comprised naive CD4+ T cells sorted from blood. Subset reported: CD45RA+ positively selected. The rearrangement links TRBV5-6 to TRBJ2-2; TRBD1 matches at 7 bases. The CDR3 sequence: CASSLGQGSGELFF. In DNA, the CDR3 is TGTGCCAGCAGCTTGGGACAGGGTAGTGGGGAGCTGTTTTTT.